Given below is one TCR beta chain in context. The antigen it binds to is not known. Base qualities are not at hand, and no much larger clone is one base apart. Libraries were prepared through 5' RACE. The sequencing machine was an Illumina HiSeq 2500. A second PCR of about 6 to 12 cycles was performed with a sample-barcoded 5' primer and a J-beta primer mix. A template-switch 5' adaptor carrying 12 random nucleotides introduced a unique molecular identifier onto each TCR beta cDNA molecule. Each sample yielded at least 3 million CDR3-containing paired-end reads. All of the RNA was converted into first-strand cDNA using the Mint cDNA synthesis kit, with a TRBC-specific oligonucleotide serving as the primer. After uracil-DNA glycosylase treatment, a first 18-cycle PCR used universal primers M1SS and BC2_uni_R on all cDNA. In the original analysis: Each sample was normalized by randomly selecting 1 million high-quality reads, each carrying a distinct molecular identifier. Instead of being binned into consensus sequences, reads that shared molecular identifiers were thrown out. MiTCR, run with a Q25 quality threshold and the strictest error-elimination algorithm, handled CDR3 identification, clonotype clustering and error correction. A nonparametric unseen species model with Euler transformation was used to estimate a lower bound on total TCR beta diversity. TCRdb's own reprocessing of the public reads used fastp at Q25 and MiXCR and kept productive beta chains. Entries are consolidated by CDR3 protein sequence, retaining the most common genes and DNA. The V and J calls here are based on TCRdb, not the publication. This sample comprises some 780,000 distinct CDR3 sequences, around three fifths of them detected only once. The top ten constitute roughly 24% of the sample.

This sample is drawn from a study of blood T cells in healthy people across ages (dated by TCRdb to the mid-2010s). Notes on the research overall: Template switching captured roughly one uniquely barcoded TCR beta cDNA molecule per two T cells in model experiments. To avoid experimental bias, donors of different ages were distributed randomly across sequencing lanes. Donors were grouped into four age groups: young (average approximately 16 years), middle-aged (roughly 37), aged (62) and long-lived (just over 80). Using the same blood draw, the study looked at two additional independent replicas of 1 million unique cDNA reads for two donors, one aged 18 to 30 and the other aged 80 or older. Age-related changes in TCR beta repertoire diversity were measured in the study by deep sequencing normalized with unique cDNA molecular identifiers. Study-wide conclusions, independent of this receptor: Bulk unsorted PBMC profiling prevented conclusive comparison of naive and antigen-experienced compartments. There was a strong correlation between observed TCR beta diversity and the percentage of naive T cells measured by flow cytometry. Observed TCR beta diversity per million T cells fell roughly linearly with age, and a significant reduction was already apparent by age about 43. The CMV infection status of donors was not known, potentially confounding age-related changes in expanded clonotypes. Estimates of total diversity based on one million sequenced T cells were considered lower bounds and underestimates. Compared with the aged group, the long-lived group had more naive CD4+ T cells, fewer expanded clones and increased TCR diversity, a pattern suggesting age selection.

The donors were 40 or so Caucasian individuals from Russia, aged roughly 6 to 100 years, who were systemically healthy. Roughly 10 milliliters of peripheral blood were drawn from each donor into EDTA-treated Vacutainer tubes. PBMCs were isolated by Ficoll-Paque density-gradient centrifugation, with at least 6 million obtained per sample. Total RNA was extracted from PBMCs with Trizol reagent, with at least 5.5 micrograms obtained per sample. For every donor, an aliquot of PBMCs went through flow cytometry to measure the percentages of naive CD45RAhigh/CD27high T cells. Reading from cysteine to phenylalanine, the CDR3 counts 14 amino acids. Only the CDR3 part of the read is kept: 42 bases, read in frame from the first base. V and J are truncated by 1 base and 0 bases respectively, leaving an intervening sequence of 10 bases. The germline V gene (reference sequence) gives CDR1 as DFQATT and CDR2 as SNEGSKA.

The origin of this receptor is a man in his forties in good health. Recombination connected TRBV20-1 to TRBJ2-7; confidence is insufficient to name the D gene. Sequences were obtained from blood. This receptor carries the CDR3 CSARGTETSYEQYF. DNA sequence: TGCAGTGCTAGAGGCACAGAGACCTCCTACGAGCAGTACTTC.